This section outlines one TCR beta chain sequence together with its context. What it recognizes is unknown. Repertoires were generated with immunoSEQ multiplex PCR, while TCRdb's copy carries only in-frame clones and drops some. Counted here are millions of clones, approximately 95% occurring once; the ten biggest clones make up around 1.1%. This sample was included in a study of shared clonotypes between healthy human individuals. General study results and limits: Compared with memory subsets, naive subsets generally had larger estimated richness. Shared clonotypes across all four donors exceeded non-shared ones in generation probability.

V was trimmed by 5 bases and J by 7 bases, leaving 24 bases between them. The CDR3 runs 16 residues. Germline assignment: CDR1 MNHEY and CDR2 SMNVEV (reference sequence). It was CD45RO-negative cells, positively selected for CCR7, that made up naive CD8 cells, with terminally differentiated effector memory CD45RA+ cells excluded. The sequenced sample was naive CD8+ T cells sorted from blood. The rearrangement uses TRBV27 and TRBJ2-7, with D possibly being TRBD1 (5 bases). The TCR sequence derives from a man between 18 and 29 years old in good health. CDR3 DNA: TGTGCCAGCAGTGACGTGGGGCAGGGCCCCCTTGGGGAGCAGTACTTC. As protein: CASSDVGQGPLGEQYF.